This T cell receptor beta chain was sequenced during a study of blood T cell repertoires in COVID-19. The assay was immunoSEQ multiplex PCR, and TCRdb's table has in-frame clones only and misses some. Of roughly 48,000 clones in the sample, 65% to 90% were seen once. CDR1 is SGHRS, CDR2 YFSETQ, per germline. V was shortened by 0 bases and J by 5 bases, with 10 bases between the two germline ends. This CDR3 is built from 14 residues. The chain recombines TRBV5-1 with TRBJ2-3; D gene uncertain. The sample consisted of peripheral blood. This clonotype was obtained from a man in his forties with acute or convalescent COVID-19. CDR3 coding DNA: TGCGCCAGCAGCTTGGCCTCAGGATTAGATACGCAGTATTTT. Translation gives CASSLASGLDTQYF.